This T cell receptor (beta chain) came from a study of blood T cells in healthy people across ages. Using a J-beta primer mix together with a sample-barcoded 5' primer, a second PCR was run for roughly 6 to 11 cycles. One entry per CDR3 protein results from TCRdb running MiXCR on the 5' RACE reads. The table lists approximately 900,000 distinct CDR3 sequences, 29% of them singletons. Germline-derived CDR1 and CDR2 are SSHAT and FNYEAQ (reference sequence). CDR3 size: 13 residues. Notes on this clonotype: Likely a read error: the CDR3 ends without its conserved phenylalanine or tryptophan.

This sample was shared with a second study, whose subject was T cells of mothers and their children.

The receptor comes from a woman aged 40 to 55 in good health. Source material: blood. V usage is TRBV7-7 and J usage is TRBJ1-2; TRBD1 matches at 7 bases. CDR3: CASSLRQGYGYTV. Written as DNA, the CDR3 is TGTGCTAGCAGCTTACGACAGGGCTATGGCTACACCGTC.